Listed below are T cell receptor beta chains from one sample, sequenced in a study of T cells after yellow fever vaccination. MiXCR, applied by TCRdb to the 5' RACE reads, yields one record per CDR3 protein. The table includes roughly 520,000 distinct CDR3 sequences, 20% to 25% detected once. This specimen was PBMCs, taken approximately 22 days after the first yellow fever vaccination. These receptors were taken from a man aged 18 to 29 who received the YFV17D yellow fever vaccine. CDR3s include the opening cysteine and the closing phenylalanine or tryptophan. Fields, in order: J gene, D gene, V gene, clone size, CDR3 DNA, CDR3 protein. A D gene is named only where the DNA matches it firmly. Rows may omit the clone size; those that give it use once, few, many or a size class.

>TRBJ2-2|-|TRBV7-3|few
TGTGCCAGCAGCACCCTTGGGCAGGGTATAATCACCGGGGAGCTGTTTTTT
CASSTLGQGIITGELFF
>TRBJ1-2|-|TRBV7-3|few
TGTGCCAGCAGCCGCGATGGGGCGGGCTATGGCTACACCTTC
CASSRDGAGYGYTF
>TRBJ1-2|-|TRBV7-9|few
TGTGCCAGCAGCCTAGGGCCTCCGCCTAGACCTAACTATGGCTACACCTTC
CASSLGPPPRPNYGYTF
>TRBJ1-5|-|TRBV4-3|-
TGCGCCAGCAGCCAAGGTACAGGACATCAGCCCCAGCATTTT
CASSQGTGHQPQHF
>TRBJ2-2|TRBD2|TRBV7-3|many
TGTGCCAGCAGCCGCGGGGGTGGCACCGGGGAGCTGTTTTTT
CASSRGGGTGELFF
>TRBJ1-1|-|TRBV2|few
TGTGCCAGCAGTTTCAGGGTTGAAGCTTTCTTT
CASSFRVEAFF
>TRBJ2-7|TRBD1|TRBV20-1|few
TGCAGTGCTAGACCCAGGACAGGGAGGCCCGACGAGCAGTACTTC
CSARPRTGRPDEQYF
>TRBJ2-2|-|TRBV7-9|-
TGTGCCAGCAGCTTAGACTGGCTTGGGGAGCTGTTTTTT
CASSLDWLGELFF
>TRBJ2-3|TRBD2|TRBV5-1|-
TGCGCCAGCAGCTCGACAAGACTAGCCGACACAGATACGCAGTATTTT
CASSSTRLADTDTQYF
>TRBJ1-2|-|TRBV19|few
TGTGCCAGTAGAGAGCGAACTACAGGGTCAGGCTACACCTTC
CASRERTTGSGYTF
>TRBJ1-2|TRBD1|TRBV29-1|few
TGCAGCGTTGAAAGGGACAGTTATGGCTACACCTTC
CSVERDSYGYTF
>TRBJ2-3|-|TRBV7-6|-
TGTGCCAGCAGCTTAGCGGGGTCAAATACGCAGTATTTT
CASSLAGSNTQYF
>TRBJ1-1|TRBD1|TRBV12-3/TRBV12-4|-
TGTGCCAGCAGTCCTTACAGGGGGCGAACTGAAGCTTTCTTT
CASSPYRGRTEAFF
>TRBJ1-6|-|TRBV7-2|few
TGTGCCAGCAGCCCCCAGGGTTTACCCCTCCACTTT
CASSPQGLPLHF
>TRBJ1-2|TRBD1|TRBV7-9|-
TGTGCCAGCAGCTGGCGGACAGGGGTTGGCTACACCTTC
CASSWRTGVGYTF
>TRBJ2-5|TRBD2|TRBV4-2|-
TGTGCCAGCAGCCAACTTAGCGGGGACCAAGAGACCCAGTACTTC
CASSQLSGDQETQYF
>TRBJ2-6|TRBD1|TRBV6-2/TRBV6-3|-
TGTGCCAGCAGTTACTCGACGGGCAGGGGGCGAGGATCCGGGGCCAACGTCCTGACTTTC
CASSYSTGRGRGSGANVLTF
>TRBJ1-2|-|TRBV7-2|many
TGTGCCAGCAGTTCCTTTATTAACTATGGCTACACCTTC
CASSSFINYGYTF
>TRBJ2-1|TRBD2|TRBV5-1|few
TGCGCCAGCAGCCAGCTAGCGGACTCCTACAATGAGCAGTTCTTC
CASSQLADSYNEQFF
>TRBJ2-7|TRBD2|TRBV4-2|few
TGTGCCAGCAGCCACCGTACTAGCGGGGGGGCCTACGAGCAGTACTTC
CASSHRTSGGAYEQYF
>TRBJ2-4|-|TRBV24-1|few
TGTGCCACCAGCCGGGCCTTTTCGGGCATTCAGTACTTC
CATSRAFSGIQYF
>TRBJ1-2|-|TRBV11-2|few
TGTGCCAGCAGCTTGACGGACAGTGGAGGCTACACCTTC
CASSLTDSGGYTF
>TRBJ1-6|-|TRBV7-3|many
TGTGCCAGCAGCTCCCGAGGGGGGGGTTCACCCCTCCACTTT
CASSSRGGGSPLHF
>TRBJ2-1|TRBD2|TRBV18|few
TGTGCCAGCTCACAGACTAGCGGGGGGACTAATGAGCAGTTCTTC
CASSQTSGGTNEQFF
>TRBJ2-7|TRBD1|TRBV12-3/TRBV12-4|few
TGTGCCAGCAGGGACTCCGGGACAGGACGGGGCGAGCAGTACTTC
CASRDSGTGRGEQYF
>TRBJ1-1|-|TRBV7-9|-
TGTGCCAGCAGCCCTCAGGGAGTAGTAGCTTTCTTT
CASSPQGVVAFF
>TRBJ2-1|-|TRBV5-4|many
TGTGCCAGCAGTTTAGTCGGCTACAATGAGCAGTTCTTC
CASSLVGYNEQFF
>TRBJ2-6|-|TRBV12-3/TRBV12-4|few
TGTGCCAGCAGTCCGGGATCCAGGAGCTCTGGGGCCAACGTCCTGACTTTC
CASSPGSRSSGANVLTF
>TRBJ2-7|TRBD1|TRBV11-2|-
TGTGCCAGTGGGGACAGCCTATCCGAGCAGTACTTC
CASGDSLSEQYF
>TRBJ2-3|-|TRBV27|few
TGTGCCAGCAGTTTAGGAACGGGTTCTAGCACAGATACGCAGTATTTT
CASSLGTGSSTDTQYF
>TRBJ2-7|TRBD2|TRBV4-3|-
TGCGCCAGCAGCCACCTCGCGGGAGGGCCTGTGAGTGAGCAGTACTTC
CASSHLAGGPVSEQYF
>TRBJ2-3|-|TRBV6-2/TRBV6-3|-
TGTGCCAGCAGTCAACCCGGGTCCAGGGGTACGCAGTATTTT
CASSQPGSRGTQYF
>TRBJ2-1|-|TRBV4-3|few
TGCGCCAGCAGCCAAGATGCACAGGGTTGGTACAATGAGCAGTTCTTC
CASSQDAQGWYNEQFF
>TRBJ2-1|TRBD1|TRBV28|-
TGTGCCAGCATCGACAGGGATACTTACAATGAGCAGTTCTTC
CASIDRDTYNEQFF
>TRBJ2-6|-|TRBV6-6|few
TGTGCCGAACAGGACTCTGGGGCCAACGTCCTGACTTTC
CAEQDSGANVLTF
>TRBJ2-1|-|TRBV5-6|few
TGTGCCAGCAGCCCCTCGGCATACAATGAGCAGTTCTTC
CASSPSAYNEQFF
>TRBJ1-1|TRBD1|TRBV7-9|few
TGTGCCACCAAAGAACCGGGACAGGGTCCCGGGGAAGCTTTCTTT
CATKEPGQGPGEAFF
>TRBJ2-6|-|TRBV27|-
TGTGCGGTGGGGTTAGGTGGGGCCAACGTCCTGACTTTC
CAVGLGGANVLTF
>TRBJ1-4|-|TRBV7-2|-
TGTGCCAGCAGCTTATCCGGTGGGGAAAAACTGTTTTTT
CASSLSGGEKLFF
>TRBJ2-7|-|TRBV12-3/TRBV12-4|-
TGTGCCAGCAGTGTCGAACTCCCTTTC
CASSVELPF
>TRBJ2-3|TRBD2|TRBV20-1|-
TGCAGTGCTGAATCGACTAGCGGTAGCACAGATACGCAGTATTTT
CSAESTSGSTDTQYF
>TRBJ1-1|-|TRBV20-1|-
TGCAGTGCTTCTTGGGGACCAGTGAACACTGAAGCTTTCTTT
CSASWGPVNTEAFF
>TRBJ2-1|-|TRBV7-2|few
TGTGCCAGCAGCTCAATGAACAATGAGCAGTTCTTC
CASSSMNNEQFF
>TRBJ1-5|-|TRBV6-5|few
TGTGCCAGCAGTTATTCGGGAATGGATCAGCCCCAGCATTTT
CASSYSGMDQPQHF
>TRBJ2-7|-|TRBV20-1|-
TGCAGTGCTAGAGATATCGCGAGAACCTACGAGCAGTACTTC
CSARDIARTYEQYF
>TRBJ2-7|-|TRBV3-1|-
TGTGCCAGCAGCCAAGGTCATAGAGGGTCGGATAAGGCGCAGTACTTC
CASSQGHRGSDKAQYF
>TRBJ2-2|-|TRBV5-1|few
TGCGCCAGCGCCCTGTGGCAGAGTAACACCGGGGAGCTGTTTTTT
CASALWQSNTGELFF
>TRBJ1-1|-|TRBV12-3/TRBV12-4|-
TGTGCCAGCAGTCGTTCCGGTGGGCCACGTGAAGCTTTCTTT
CASSRSGGPREAFF
>TRBJ2-5|-|TRBV6-5|few
TGTGCCAGCAGTTACTCGAAAATTGGGGGGGAGACCCAGTACTTC
CASSYSKIGGETQYF
>TRBJ2-1|-|TRBV28|-
TGTGCCAGCAGTTTTACGGGGGACCTCCTTCGGAATGAGCAGTTCTTC
CASSFTGDLLRNEQFF
>TRBJ1-1|-|TRBV11-2|once
TGTGCCAGCAGCTTAGATATAATCGAGGAAGACACTGAAGCTTTCTTT
CASSLDIIEEDTEAFF
>TRBJ1-2|-|TRBV7-9|few
TGTGCCAGCAGCTTAGCAGGGTTTAACTATGGCTACACCTTC
CASSLAGFNYGYTF
>TRBJ2-7|-|TRBV11-2|few
TGTGCCAGCAGCTTAGATTTTAACTCCTACGAGCAGTACTTC
CASSLDFNSYEQYF
>TRBJ1-2|-|TRBV4-2|-
TGTGCCAGCAGCCAAGAATCCGACCGATATGGCTACACCTTC
CASSQESDRYGYTF
>TRBJ1-1|-|TRBV18|-
TGTGCCAGCTCACGGGGACCGGGTACCTTGGGGAACACTGAAGCTTTCTTT
CASSRGPGTLGNTEAFF